The clone carrying this T cell receptor (beta chain) is medium-sized (0.01 to 0.1%) within its sample. What it binds is not known. This sample is part of a study of long-term antiretroviral therapy in people with HIV. Whole-study context: Of all samples, the earliest predate the 2015 immediate-ART recommendation by about a decade.

At the survey level, the v3.0 immunoSEQ assay was run. TCRdb's copy holds only in-frame clones and misses some; the assay was immunoSEQ multiplex PCR. The data show about 32,000 clones, just under 95% seen once. It was in the United States that all participants with HIV were treated. Findings of the study overall: Blood, drawn from the mid-2000s to the late 2010s, may reflect older ART regimens. Every time point showed a repertoire led by clones expanded before ART.

This receptor was obtained from a woman between 45 and 65 years old with HIV. The sequences come from unsorted PBMCs, collected 4.1 years after starting antiretroviral therapy.

The CDR3 DNA is TGTGCCAGCAGTGGGGCAGGTGGTGTTGAAAAACTGTTTTTT. The encoded protein is CASSGAGGVEKLFF. The chain has TRBV6-1 and TRBJ1-4; no reliable D call. The ends were cut back, 4 bases at V and 7 bases at J, with 13 bases in the middle. Germline CDR1 is MNHNS and CDR2 is SASEGT. This CDR3 spans 14 amino acids.